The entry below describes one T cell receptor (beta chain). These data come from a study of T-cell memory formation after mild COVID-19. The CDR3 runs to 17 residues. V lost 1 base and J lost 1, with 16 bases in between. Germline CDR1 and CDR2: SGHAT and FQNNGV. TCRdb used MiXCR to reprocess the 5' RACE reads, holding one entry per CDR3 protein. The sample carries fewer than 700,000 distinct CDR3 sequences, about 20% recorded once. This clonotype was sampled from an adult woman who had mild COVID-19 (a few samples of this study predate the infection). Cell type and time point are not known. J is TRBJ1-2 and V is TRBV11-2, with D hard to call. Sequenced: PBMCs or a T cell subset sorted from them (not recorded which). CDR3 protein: CASSLASRGDFNYGYTF. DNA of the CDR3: TGTGCCAGCAGCTTAGCTTCTCGGGGAGACTTTAACTATGGCTACACCTTC.